The entry below gives a single T cell receptor (beta chain) sequence along with its context. The antigen is not known. This specimen belongs to a study of OX40 agonist ivuxolimab in advanced cancers. Overall study context: Ivuxolimab, an agonist antibody against OX40 (CD134), was given to patients. Eligibility rules accepted prior anti-PD-1, anti-PD-L1 or anti-CTLA-4 therapy, and 30% to 40% had some. Three individuals attained partial responses, comprising one hepatocellular carcinoma case and two cutaneous melanoma cases.

Measured with immunoSEQ multiplex PCR; TCRdb has only the in-frame clones, and not every one. The sample has 40,000 or so clones, approximately 80% seen once. The CDR3 length is 14 residues. Per germline, CDR1 MNHEY and CDR2 SMNVEV (reference sequence). V was trimmed by 4 bases and J by 0 bases, leaving 8 bases between them. Whole-study results and caveats: Clones of CD4+ and CD8+ blood T cells grew by week 6 at doses of 0.1 to 3.0 mg/kg.

The TCR was taken from an adult with an advanced solid tumor such as melanoma, head and neck, liver or kidney cancer. The chain combines TRBV27 with TRBJ2-3, with D perhaps TRBD2 (5 bases). This specimen was CD4+ or CD8+ T cells sorted from blood, taken in a trial of the OX40 agonist ivuxolimab. The CDR3 loop is CASSSDSSTDTQYF. The DNA for the CDR3 is TGTGCCAGCAGTTCGGACTCCAGCACAGATACGCAGTATTTT.